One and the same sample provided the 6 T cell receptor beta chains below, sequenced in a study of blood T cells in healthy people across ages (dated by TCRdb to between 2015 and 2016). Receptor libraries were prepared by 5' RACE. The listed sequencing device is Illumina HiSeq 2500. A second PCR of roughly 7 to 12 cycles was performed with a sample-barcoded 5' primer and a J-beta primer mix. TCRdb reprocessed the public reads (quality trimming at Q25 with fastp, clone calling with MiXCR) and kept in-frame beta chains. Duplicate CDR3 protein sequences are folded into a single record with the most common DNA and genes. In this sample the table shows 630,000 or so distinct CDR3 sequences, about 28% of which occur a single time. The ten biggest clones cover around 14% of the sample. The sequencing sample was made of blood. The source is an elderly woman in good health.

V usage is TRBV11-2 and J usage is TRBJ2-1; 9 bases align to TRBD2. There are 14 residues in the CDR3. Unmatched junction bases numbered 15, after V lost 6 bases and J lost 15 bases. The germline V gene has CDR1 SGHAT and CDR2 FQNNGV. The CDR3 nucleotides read TGTGCCAGCAGGTCCGTAGCGGGGGATGGCAAGCCGTTCTTC. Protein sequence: CASRSVAGDGKPFF.

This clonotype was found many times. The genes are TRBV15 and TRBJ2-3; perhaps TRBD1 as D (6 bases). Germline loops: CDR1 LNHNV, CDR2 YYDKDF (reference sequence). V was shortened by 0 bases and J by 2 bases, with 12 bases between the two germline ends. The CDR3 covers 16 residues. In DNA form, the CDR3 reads TGTGCCACCAGCAGAGATCCCCAGGGGCCCACAGATACGCAGTATTTT. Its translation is CATSRDPQGPTDTQYF. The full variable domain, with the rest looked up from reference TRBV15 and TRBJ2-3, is DAMVIQNPRYQVTQFGKPVTLSCSQTLNHNVMYWYQQKSSQAPKLLFHYYDKDFNNEADTPDNFQSRRPNTSFCFLDIRSPGLGDTAMYLCATSRDPQGPTDTQYFGPGTRLTVL.

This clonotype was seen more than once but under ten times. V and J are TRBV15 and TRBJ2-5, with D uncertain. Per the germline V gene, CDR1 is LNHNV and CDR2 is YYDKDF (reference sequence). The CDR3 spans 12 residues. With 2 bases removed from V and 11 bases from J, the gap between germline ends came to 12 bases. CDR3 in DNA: TGTGCCACCAGCAGATTCGGCGATGAGCAGTACTTC. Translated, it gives CATSRFGDEQYF.

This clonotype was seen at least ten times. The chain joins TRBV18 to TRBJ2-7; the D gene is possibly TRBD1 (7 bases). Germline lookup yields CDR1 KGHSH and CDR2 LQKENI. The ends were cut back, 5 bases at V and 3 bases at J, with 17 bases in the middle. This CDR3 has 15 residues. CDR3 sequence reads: CASSFTGAGSYEQYF. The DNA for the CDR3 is TGTGCCAGCTCATTTACAGGGGCGGGGAGCTACGAGCAGTACTTC.

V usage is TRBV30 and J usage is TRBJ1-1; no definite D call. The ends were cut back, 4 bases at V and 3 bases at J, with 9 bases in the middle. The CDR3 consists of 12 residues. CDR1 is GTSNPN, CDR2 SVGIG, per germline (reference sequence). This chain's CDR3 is CAWNPADTEAFF. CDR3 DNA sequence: TGTGCCTGGAACCCAGCCGACACTGAAGCTTTCTTT.

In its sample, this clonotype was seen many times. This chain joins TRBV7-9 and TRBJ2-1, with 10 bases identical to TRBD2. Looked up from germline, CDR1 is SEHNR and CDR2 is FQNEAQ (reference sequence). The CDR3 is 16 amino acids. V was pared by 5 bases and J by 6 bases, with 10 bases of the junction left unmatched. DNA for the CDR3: TGTGCCAGCAGCCTGAGCGGGGGGGGCCGAATCAATGAGCAGTTCTTC. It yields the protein CASSLSGGGRINEQFF.